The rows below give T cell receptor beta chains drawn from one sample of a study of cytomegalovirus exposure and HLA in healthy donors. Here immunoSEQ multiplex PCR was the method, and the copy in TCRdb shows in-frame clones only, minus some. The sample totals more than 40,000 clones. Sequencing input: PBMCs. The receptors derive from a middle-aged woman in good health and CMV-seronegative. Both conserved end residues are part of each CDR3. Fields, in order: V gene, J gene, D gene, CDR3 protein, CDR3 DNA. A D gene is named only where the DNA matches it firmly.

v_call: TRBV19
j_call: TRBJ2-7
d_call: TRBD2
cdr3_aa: CASSISGVEQYF
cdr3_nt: TGTGCCAGTAGTATAAGCGGGGTCGAGCAGTACTTC

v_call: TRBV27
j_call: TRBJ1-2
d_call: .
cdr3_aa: CASSAGPQKYGYTF
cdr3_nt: TGTGCCAGCAGTGCGGGACCGCAAAAGTATGGCTACACCTTC

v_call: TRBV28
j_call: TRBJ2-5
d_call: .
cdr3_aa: CASKAGEETQYF
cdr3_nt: TGTGCCAGCAAGGCCGGGGAGGAGACCCAGTACTTC

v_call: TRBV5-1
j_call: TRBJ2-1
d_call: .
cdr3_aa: CASSLGGSSYNEQFF
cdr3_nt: TGCGCCAGCAGCTTGGGCGGAAGCTCCTACAATGAGCAGTTCTTC

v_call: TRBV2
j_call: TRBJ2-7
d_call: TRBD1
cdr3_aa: CASRESTGLEQYF
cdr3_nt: TGTGCCAGCAGAGAATCGACAGGGCTCGAGCAGTACTTC

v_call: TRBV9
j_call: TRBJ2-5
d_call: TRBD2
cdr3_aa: CASSPITSGAGETQYF
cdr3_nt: TGTGCCAGCAGCCCAATCACTAGCGGGGCGGGAGAGACCCAGTACTTC

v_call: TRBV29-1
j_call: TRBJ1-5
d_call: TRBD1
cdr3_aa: CSVGTASNQPQHF
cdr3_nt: TGCAGCGTGGGGACAGCTAGCAATCAGCCCCAGCATTTT

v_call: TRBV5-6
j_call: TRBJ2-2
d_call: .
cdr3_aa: CASSFRVTGELFF
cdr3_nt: TGTGCCAGCAGCTTCAGGGTTACCGGGGAGCTGTTTTTT

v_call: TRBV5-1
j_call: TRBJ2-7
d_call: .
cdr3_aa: CASSLDGIYEQYF
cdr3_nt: TGCGCCAGCAGCTTGGACGGGATCTACGAGCAGTACTTC

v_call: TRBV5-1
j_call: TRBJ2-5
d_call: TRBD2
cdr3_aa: CASSWGTSGYQETQYF
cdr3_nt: TGCGCCAGCAGCTGGGGGACTAGCGGATACCAAGAGACCCAGTACTTC

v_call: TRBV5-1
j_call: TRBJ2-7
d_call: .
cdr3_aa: CASSLAAGSYEEQYF
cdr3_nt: TGCGCCAGCAGCTTGGCGGCAGGGTCATACGAGGAGCAGTACTTC

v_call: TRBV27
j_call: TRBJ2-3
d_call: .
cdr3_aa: CASSLLPHTDTQYF
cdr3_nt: TGTGCCAGCAGTTTACTACCCCACACAGATACGCAGTATTTT

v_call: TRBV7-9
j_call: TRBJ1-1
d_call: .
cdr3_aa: CASSPLERSTEAFF
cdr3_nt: TGTGCCAGCAGCCCCTTAGAGAGGAGCACTGAAGCTTTCTTT

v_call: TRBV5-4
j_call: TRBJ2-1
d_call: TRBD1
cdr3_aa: CASSFPGQGVPLQFF
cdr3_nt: TGTGCCAGCAGCTTTCCGGGACAGGGGGTACCATTACAGTTCTTC

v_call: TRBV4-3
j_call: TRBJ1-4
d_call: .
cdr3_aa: CASSQEGQGHEKLFF
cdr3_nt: TGCGCCAGCAGCCAAGAGGGGCAGGGCCATGAAAAACTGTTTTTT

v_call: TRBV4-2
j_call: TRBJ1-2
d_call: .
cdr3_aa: CASSQDSKDWGYTF
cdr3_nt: TGTGCCAGCAGCCAAGATTCGAAAGACTGGGGCTACACCTTC

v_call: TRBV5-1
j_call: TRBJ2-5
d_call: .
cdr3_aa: CASSLGQPETQYF
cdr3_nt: TGCGCCAGCAGCTTGGGACAGCCTGAGACCCAGTACTTC

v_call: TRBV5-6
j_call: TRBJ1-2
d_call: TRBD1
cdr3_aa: CASSLGTGRGYTF
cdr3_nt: TGTGCCAGCAGCCTCGGGACAGGACGGGGCTACACCTTC

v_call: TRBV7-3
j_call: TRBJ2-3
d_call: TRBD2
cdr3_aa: CASSLAGGVDTQYF
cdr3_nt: TGTGCCAGCAGCTTAGCGGGAGGGGTGGATACGCAGTATTTT

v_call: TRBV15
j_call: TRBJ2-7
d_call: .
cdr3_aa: CATRRGSEYEQYF
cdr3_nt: TGTGCCACTAGACGGGGGTCCGAGTACGAGCAGTACTTC

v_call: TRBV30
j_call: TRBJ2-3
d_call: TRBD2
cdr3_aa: CAWRGREVNTDTQYF
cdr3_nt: TGTGCCTGGAGAGGGCGGGAGGTAAACACAGATACGCAGTATTTT

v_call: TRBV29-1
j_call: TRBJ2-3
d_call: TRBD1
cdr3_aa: CSVGPDRGTDTQYF
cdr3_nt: TGCAGCGTTGGGCCGGACAGGGGGACAGATACGCAGTATTTT

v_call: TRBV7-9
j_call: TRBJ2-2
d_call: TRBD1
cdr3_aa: CASSLDRGYGELFF
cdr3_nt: TGTGCCAGCAGCTTAGACAGGGGATACGGGGAGCTGTTTTTT

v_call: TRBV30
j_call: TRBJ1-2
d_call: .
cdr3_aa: CAWDHPGGRYGYTF
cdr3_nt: TGTGCCTGGGACCATCCGGGGGGGCGCTATGGCTACACCTTC

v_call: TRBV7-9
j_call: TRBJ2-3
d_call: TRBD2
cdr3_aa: CASSWTSGSTDTQYF
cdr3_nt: TGTGCCAGCAGCTGGACTAGCGGGAGCACAGATACGCAGTATTTT

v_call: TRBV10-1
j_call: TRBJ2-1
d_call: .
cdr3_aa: CASSTTGTYNEQFF
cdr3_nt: TGCGCCAGCAGTACTACAGGGACCTACAATGAGCAGTTCTTC

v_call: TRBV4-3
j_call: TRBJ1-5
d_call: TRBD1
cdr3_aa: CASSQDGTDNQPQHF
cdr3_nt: TGCGCCAGCAGCCAAGATGGGACAGACAATCAGCCCCAGCATTTT

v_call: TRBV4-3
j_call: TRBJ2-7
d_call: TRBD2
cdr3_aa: CASSQGKIAGERGEQYF
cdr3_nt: TGCGCCAGCAGCCAAGGGAAAATAGCGGGAGAACGGGGCGAGCAGTACTTC

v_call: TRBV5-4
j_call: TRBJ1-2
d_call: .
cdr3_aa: CASSLGREDGYTF
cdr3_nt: TGTGCCAGCAGCTTGGGCAGGGAGGATGGCTACACCTTC

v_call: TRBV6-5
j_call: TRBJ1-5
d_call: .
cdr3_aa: CASSYSGGWNQPQHF
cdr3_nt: TGTGCCAGCAGTTACTCGGGGGGATGGAATCAGCCCCAGCATTTT

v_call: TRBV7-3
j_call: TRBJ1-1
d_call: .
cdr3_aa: CASSLSSRNTEAFF
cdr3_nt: TGTGCCAGCAGCTTATCCTCCAGGAACACTGAAGCTTTCTTT

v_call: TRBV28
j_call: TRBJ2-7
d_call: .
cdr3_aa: CASSYPGDYEQYF
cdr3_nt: TGTGCCAGCAGTTACCCAGGGGACTACGAGCAGTACTTC

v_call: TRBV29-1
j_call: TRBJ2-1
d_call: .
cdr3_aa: CSVDGGLEQFF
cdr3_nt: TGCAGCGTTGATGGAGGACTGGAGCAGTTCTTC

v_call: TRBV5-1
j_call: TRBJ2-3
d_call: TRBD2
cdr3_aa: CASSLPQEAGVGVSDTQYF
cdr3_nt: TGCGCCAGCAGCCTGCCCCAAGAGGCGGGAGTGGGGGTGTCGGATACGCAGTATTTT

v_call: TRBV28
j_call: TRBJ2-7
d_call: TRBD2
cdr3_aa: CASSLPRTSIGEQYF
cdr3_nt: TGTGCCAGCAGTCTACCACGGACTAGCATTGGCGAGCAGTACTTC

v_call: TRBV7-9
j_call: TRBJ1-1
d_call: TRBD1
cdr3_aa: CASSSRTGLNTEAFF
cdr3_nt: TGTGCCAGCAGCTCACGGACAGGCTTGAACACTGAAGCTTTCTTT

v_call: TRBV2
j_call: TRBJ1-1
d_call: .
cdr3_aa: CASSDRVVGTEAFF
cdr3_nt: TGTGCCAGCAGTGATCGGGTTGTAGGCACTGAAGCTTTCTTT

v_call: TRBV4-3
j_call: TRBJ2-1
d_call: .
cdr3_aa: CASSQALLEGRAFF
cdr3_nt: TGCGCCAGCAGCCAAGCCCTTTTGGAGGGAAGGGCGTTCTTC

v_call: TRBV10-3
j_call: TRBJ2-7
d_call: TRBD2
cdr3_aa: CAIRGLAFHEQYF
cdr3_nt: TGTGCCATCAGGGGACTAGCCTTCCACGAGCAGTACTTC

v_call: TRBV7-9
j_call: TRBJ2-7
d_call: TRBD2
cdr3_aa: CASSLGLAAYEQYF
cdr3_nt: TGTGCCAGCAGCTTAGGACTAGCGGCCTACGAGCAGTACTTC